The 31 T cell receptor beta chains below were found in one sample sequenced in a study of early T cells in non-severe SARS-CoV-2 infection. MiXCR was run by TCRdb on the 5' RACE reads, yielding one entry per CDR3 protein. The sample shows about 60,000 distinct CDR3 sequences, roughly 12% of them seen only once. Sequencing was carried out using whole blood. The source of these receptors is an adult who was a healthcare worker with PCR-confirmed SARS-CoV-2 infection or an uninfected control (not recorded which).

This clonotype was observed at least ten times. This chain connects TRBV18 to TRBJ1-1, with D uncertain. Trimming removed 0 bases at V and 5 bases at J, with 4 bases between. This CDR3 spans 12 amino acids. From germline, CDR1 is KGHSH and CDR2 LQKENI. CDR3 protein: CASSPPATEAFF. Written as DNA, the CDR3 is TGTGCCAGCTCACCACCGGCGACTGAAGCTTTCTTT.

This clonotype has at least ten counts. V gene TRBV7-6 combines with J gene TRBJ1-6; TRBD1 is a possible D gene (6 bases). The CDR3 contains 15 residues. V lost 1 base to trimming and J lost 10 bases, with 14 bases between them. Looked up from germline, CDR1 is SGHVS and CDR2 is FNYEAQ. CDR3 amino acids: CASSLDLGGQSPLHF. DNA of the CDR3: TGTGCCAGCAGCTTAGACCTCGGGGGCCAGTCACCCCTCCACTTT.

The chain employs TRBV10-1 and TRBJ2-1; D is undetermined. This CDR3 comprises 12 residues. The germline gives CDR1 WNHNN, CDR2 SYGVQD (reference sequence). Trimming left V 0 bases short and J 10 bases short, with 7 bases between. CDR3 sequence: CASSESLQEQFF. The CDR3 coding sequence is TGCGCCAGCAGTGAGTCGCTTCAAGAGCAGTTCTTC.

V is TRBV7-2 and J is TRBJ1-1, with D unclear. CDR3 length: 15 residues. The V gene lost 3 bases and the J gene lost 1 base, with 12 bases spanning the gap. CDR1 is SGHTA and CDR2 is FQGNSA in the germline V gene. The CDR3 region is CASSFAYMKNTEAFF. The CDR3 DNA sequence: TGTGCCAGCAGCTTTGCCTATATGAAGAACACTGAAGCTTTCTTT.

This clonotype showed up just a few times. The chain joins TRBV20-1 to TRBJ2-5, with TRBD2 matching over 10 bases. CDR3 length equals 14 residues. Germline lookup yields CDR1 DFQATT and CDR2 SNEGSKA (reference sequence). Losses at the gene ends were 8 bases for V and 2 bases for J; bases not matched to a gene: 8. For the CDR3, the DNA is TGCAGTACCTCTAGCGGGAGCAGACAAGAGACCCAGTACTTC. Encoded protein: CSTSSGSRQETQYF.

The chain uses TRBV4-3 and TRBJ1-1, with D perhaps matching TRBD1 (6 bases). The V gene lost 3 bases and the J gene lost 3 bases, with 11 bases spanning the gap. Germline loops: CDR1 LGHNA, CDR2 YSLEER. The length of the CDR3 is 14 residues. This CDR3 reads CASSQLGGHTEAFF. CDR3 coding DNA: TGCGCCAGCAGCCAGTTGGGGGGGCACACTGAAGCTTTCTTT.

The sample holds a few counts of this clonotype. The chain is built from TRBV3-1 and TRBJ2-1; D is uncertain. CDR1 is LGHDT, CDR2 YNNKEL, per germline (reference sequence). The V gene lost 1 base and the J gene lost 0 bases, with 10 bases spanning the gap. CDR3 size: 16 residues. The CDR3 coding sequence is TGTGCCAGCAGCCAAGGTACTACAATCTCCTACAATGAGCAGTTCTTC. Translated, it gives CASSQGTTISYNEQFF.

This clonotype was seen only a few times. The chain links TRBV5-4 to TRBJ2-5; TRBD2 matches 10 bases. From germline, CDR1 is SGHNT and CDR2 YYREEE (reference sequence). CDR3 length: 16 residues. The V and J ends lost 4 bases and 4 bases, in that order; junction bases with no gene match: 10. Written as DNA, the CDR3 is TGTGCCAGCAGCCCTAGCGGGGGCAAGGGGGGAGAGACCCAGTACTTC. Translation gives CASSPSGGKGGETQYF.

The sample holds a few counts of this clonotype. The chain carries TRBV28 and TRBJ2-1, with D possibly being TRBD1 (6 bases). Per the germline V gene, CDR1 is MDHEN and CDR2 is SYDVKM. CDR3 length: 15 residues. Trimming cost V 1 base and J 6 bases, with 13 bases left between them. CDR3 coding DNA: TGTGCCAGCAGTTTATACAGTGGGGGCCCCAATGAGCAGTTCTTC. Translation: CASSLYSGGPNEQFF.

This sequence joins TRBV3-1 and TRBJ2-5; D call uncertain. Per the germline V gene, CDR1 is LGHDT and CDR2 is YNNKEL (reference sequence). V lost 4 bases to trimming and J lost 4 bases, with 13 bases between them. This CDR3 is 14 amino acids long. CDR3 protein: CASSLSPGRETQYF. The CDR3, as DNA: TGTGCCAGCAGCCTGTCGCCCGGTCGAGAGACCCAGTACTTC.

This clonotype was detected ten times or more. The J gene is TRBJ2-4, the V gene TRBV6-6; 7 bases line up with TRBD1. J lost 12 bases, V lost 2 bases, and 1 base had no gene match. The CDR3 has 11 amino acids. The germline gives CDR1 MNHNY, CDR2 SVGAGI (reference sequence). CDR3 sequence: CASSYGTAQYF. CDR3 DNA sequence: TGTGCCAGCAGTTACGGGACAGCTCAGTACTTC.

This clonotype was seen a handful of times. This chain joins TRBV6-2 or TRBV6-3 and TRBJ2-1; 12 positions match TRBD2. Germline assignment: CDR1 MNHEY and CDR2 SVGEGT. The CDR3 consists of 17 residues. V lost 5 bases to trimming and J lost 0 bases; unmatched junction nucleotides: 5. CDR3 coding DNA: TGTGCCAGCAGTACGAGGACTAGCGGGATCTCCTACAATGAGCAGTTCTTC. The encoded protein is CASSTRTSGISYNEQFF.

The rearrangement uses TRBV20-1 and TRBJ2-7; 7 bases match TRBD1. This CDR3 contains 13 residues. The germline V gene has CDR1 DFQATT and CDR2 SNEGSKA (reference sequence). V was clipped by 3 bases and J by 6 bases; unmatched bases: 8. The CDR3 region has the DNA TGCAGTGCTAGTGACAGGGTCTTGAGCGAGCAGTACTTC. It yields the protein CSASDRVLSEQYF.

This clonotype was observed at least ten times. The rearrangement links TRBV7-6 to TRBJ1-1; no clear D. The CDR3 contains 13 residues. The germline V gene has CDR1 SGHVS and CDR2 FNYEAQ. Between the trimmed V and J ends, which lost 5 bases and 3 bases, there was a span of 10 bases. CDR3 in amino acids: CASSPTRDTEAFF. The CDR3 DNA sequence: TGTGCCAGCAGCCCAACGAGGGACACTGAAGCTTTCTTT.

This chain connects TRBV30 to TRBJ2-1; 10 bases are a match to TRBD2. Germline trimming cut 2 bases from V and 2 bases from J; bases unmatched to any gene: 9. The CDR3 has 17 residues. Germline CDR1 GTSNPN, CDR2 SVGIG (reference sequence). The CDR3, as DNA: TGTGCCTGGAGTAGAAATCTAGCGGGGGCCACCTACAATGAGCAGTTCTTC. It codes for CAWSRNLAGATYNEQFF.

The rearrangement joins TRBV7-6 to TRBJ2-3; D not resolved. The ends were cut back, 0 bases at V and 5 bases at J, with 6 bases in the middle. From germline, CDR1 is SGHVS and CDR2 FNYEAQ. The CDR3 consists of 13 residues. The CDR3 loop is CASSLALGDTQYF. DNA for the CDR3: TGTGCCAGCAGCTTAGCCTTAGGAGATACGCAGTATTTT.

This clonotype has just a few counts. V usage is TRBV6-2 or TRBV6-3 and J usage is TRBJ1-6; 9 nucleotides match TRBD1. The CDR3 is 17 residues long. V trimming: 2 bases; J trimming: 9 bases; junction bases outside the gene matches: 11. Germline loops: CDR1 MNHEY, CDR2 SVGEGT. The CDR3 coding sequence is TGTGCCAGCAGTTACCCAACAGGGACAGGGATGATTTCACCCCTCCACTTT. The encoded protein is CASSYPTGTGMISPLHF.

This clonotype was counted a few times. The chain employs TRBV19 and TRBJ1-5; D unresolved. V was cut by 4 bases and J by 0 bases, with 7 bases left in between. Germline V gene lookup returns CDR1 LNHDA and CDR2 SQIVND (reference sequence). CDR3 size: 14 residues. CDR3: CASSKRASNQPQHF. The CDR3 bases are TGTGCCAGTAGTAAAAGGGCTAGCAATCAGCCCCAGCATTTT.

This clonotype showed up just a few times. CDR3 sequence reads: CSVLPGGSTEAFF. Here the CDR3 DNA reads TGCAGCGTCCTTCCCGGGGGTTCCACTGAAGCTTTCTTT. The chain combines TRBV29-1 with TRBJ1-1, with D possibly TRBD1 on 5 matching bases. The CDR3 length is 13 residues. V lost 6 bases to trimming and J lost 4 bases, with 15 bases between them. Germline V gives CDR1 SQVTM, CDR2 ANQGSEA.

This clonotype was counted a few times. This chain links TRBV3-1 with TRBJ2-3, with 8 bases aligning to TRBD2. The CDR3 is made up of 13 amino acids. Per the germline V gene, CDR1 is LGHDT and CDR2 is YNNKEL (reference sequence). V shed 9 bases, J shed 2 bases, and the junction held 4 bases outside the gene matches. CDR3 nucleotides: TGTGCCAGTAGCGGGACCATCACAGATACGCAGTATTTT. It is translated as CASSGTITDTQYF.

This clonotype was picked up many times. The chain employs TRBV2 and TRBJ2-5, with a possible D match to TRBD1 (6 bases). Germline assignment: CDR1 SNHLY and CDR2 FYNNEI. The CDR3 runs to 14 residues. V dropped 4 bases and J dropped 6 bases, with 15 bases sitting between them. This chain's CDR3 is CASSAASRGKTQYF. The CDR3 nucleotides are TGTGCCAGCAGTGCCGCGTCCAGGGGAAAGACCCAGTACTTC.

CDR3 residues: CSASGGTDTQYF. In DNA form, the CDR3 reads TGCAGTGCTAGTGGCGGCACAGATACGCAGTATTTT. This chain links TRBV20-1 with TRBJ2-3; D gene unclear. Germline loops: CDR1 DFQATT, CDR2 SNEGSKA (reference sequence). This CDR3 is 12 amino acids long. V dropped 3 bases and J dropped 1 base, with 5 bases sitting between them.

The table lists this clonotype with many counts. The CDR3 DNA follows: TGTGCCAGCAGACGGGACACTAACTATGGCTACACCTTC. Translation: CASRRDTNYGYTF. The V gene is TRBV12-3 or TRBV12-4, the J gene TRBJ1-2, with a possible D match to TRBD1 (6 bases). V lost 6 bases and J 0 bases, leaving 8 bases between the germline ends. The length of the CDR3 is 13 residues.

This clonotype was seen a single time. The rearrangement joins TRBV11-2 to TRBJ1-2; D unresolved. V gave up 6 bases and J gave up 7 bases, with 15 bases separating them. Germline CDR1 is SGHAT and CDR2 is FQNNGV. The CDR3 has 13 residues. CDR3 loop: CASSYTAIGGYTF. In DNA, the CDR3 is TGTGCCAGCAGTTATACAGCGATAGGTGGCTACACCTTC.

For this clonotype: A much larger clonotype is one base distant, so this may be a read error. V is TRBV4-3 and J is TRBJ1-1, with unresolved D. The CDR3 is made up of 15 amino acids. CDR1 is LGHNA, CDR2 YSLEER, per germline. The CDR3 region is CANSQALSSIAEAFF. CDR3 in DNA: TGCGCCAACAGCCAAGCTCTCTCTAGTATTGCTGAAGCTTTCTTT.

This clonotype was seen a few times. The chain couples TRBV7-2 to TRBJ2-7; tentatively, D is TRBD2 (6 bases). The CDR3 has 14 residues. V was shortened by 4 bases and J by 2 bases, with 12 bases between the two germline ends. CDR1 and CDR2 (germline): SGHTA, FQGNSA. The CDR3 DNA follows: TGTGCCAGCAGCTCCGGGACTTGGCCCTACGAGCAGTACTTC. This gives the protein CASSSGTWPYEQYF.

This clonotype has only a few counts. CDR3 nucleotides: TGTGCCAGCAGCCCGTCAGCCGGGACTAGCGGCACAGATACGCAGTATTTT. It specifies CASSPSAGTSGTDTQYF. This chain connects TRBV11-2 to TRBJ2-3, with 10 bases fitting TRBD2. The trim removed 5 bases at V and 1 base at J, leaving 9 bases unmatched. CDR1 is SGHAT, CDR2 FQNNGV, per germline. The CDR3 consists of 17 residues.

V and J are TRBV7-2 and TRBJ1-1; D gene unclear. This CDR3 is built from 14 residues. The V gene's germline CDR1 is SGHTA and CDR2 FQGNSA. V gave up 1 base and J gave up 5 bases, with 11 bases separating them. In DNA form, the CDR3 reads TGTGCCAGCAGCTTAGTCACGGGTCGGACTGAAGCTTTCTTT. Protein sequence: CASSLVTGRTEAFF.

The CDR3 here is CASSYSTGGVSTDTQYF. The CDR3 DNA follows: TGTGCCAGCAGTTACTCTACAGGGGGCGTTAGCACAGATACGCAGTATTTT. This chain links TRBV6-6 with TRBJ2-3; 9 bases agree with TRBD1. Trimming removed 0 bases from V and 0 bases from J; junction bases left unmatched: 4. Per germline, CDR1 MNHNY and CDR2 SVGAGI (reference sequence). This CDR3 has 17 amino acids.

This clonotype was counted ten times or more. This chain uses TRBV29-1 with TRBJ2-3; D possibly corresponds to TRBD1 (6 bases). Germline loops: CDR1 SQVTM, CDR2 ANQGSEA. This CDR3 is built from 13 residues. V lost 4 bases and J lost 4, with 12 bases in between. CDR3 DNA sequence: TGCAGCGTTGTGAGGCAGGGGTCAGATACGCAGTATTTT. This translates into CSVVRQGSDTQYF.

This clonotype was seen a handful of times. The chain links TRBV6-1 to TRBJ2-2, with D perhaps TRBD1 or TRBD2 (7 bases each). V was shortened by 7 bases and J by 4 bases, with 13 bases between the two germline ends. This CDR3 has 14 amino acids. Germline V CDR1 and CDR2: MNHNS, SASEGT. In DNA, the CDR3 is TGTGCCAGCAAGGGAGGGGGCGTCACCGGGGAGCTGTTTTTT. Translating it yields CASKGGGVTGELFF.